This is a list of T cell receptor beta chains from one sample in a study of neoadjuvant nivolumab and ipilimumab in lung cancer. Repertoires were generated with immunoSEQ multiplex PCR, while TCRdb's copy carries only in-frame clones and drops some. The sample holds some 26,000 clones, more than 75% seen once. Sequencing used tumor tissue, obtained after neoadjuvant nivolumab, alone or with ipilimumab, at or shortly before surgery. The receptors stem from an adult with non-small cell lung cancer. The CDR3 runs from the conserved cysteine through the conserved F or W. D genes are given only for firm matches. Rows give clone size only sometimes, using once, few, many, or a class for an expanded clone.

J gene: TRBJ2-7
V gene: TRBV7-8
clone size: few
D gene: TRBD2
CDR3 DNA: TGTGCCAGCAGCCTAAGCGGGAGCTACGAGCAGTACTTC
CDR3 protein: CASSLSGSYEQYF

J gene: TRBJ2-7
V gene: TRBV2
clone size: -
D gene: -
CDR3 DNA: TGTGCCAGCTGGATGGGGACATCCTCCTACGAGCAGTACTTC
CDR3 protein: CASWMGTSSYEQYF

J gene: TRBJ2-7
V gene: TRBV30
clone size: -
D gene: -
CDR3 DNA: TGTGCCTGGAGTGAATACATTTACGAGCAGTACTTC
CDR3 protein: CAWSEYIYEQYF

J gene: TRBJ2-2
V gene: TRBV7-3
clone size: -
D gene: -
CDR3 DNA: TGTGCCAGCAGCTTAGACTACCCACCCGGGGAGCTGTTTTTT
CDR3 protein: CASSLDYPPGELFF

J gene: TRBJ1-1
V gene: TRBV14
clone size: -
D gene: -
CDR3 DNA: TGTGCCAGCAGCCAACAGGGTAGGACTGAAGCTTTCTTT
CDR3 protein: CASSQQGRTEAFF

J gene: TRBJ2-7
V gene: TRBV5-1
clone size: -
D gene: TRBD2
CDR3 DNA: TGCGCCAGCAGCTCAAGCGGACTAGCGGGAGACCTCCTCGAGCAGTACTTC
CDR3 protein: CASSSSGLAGDLLEQYF

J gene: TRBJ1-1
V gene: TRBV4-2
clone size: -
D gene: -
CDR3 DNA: TGTGCCAGCAGCCAAGAGCAGGGTATGAACACTGAAGCTTTCTTT
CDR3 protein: CASSQEQGMNTEAFF

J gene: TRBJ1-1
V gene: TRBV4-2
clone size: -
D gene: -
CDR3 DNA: TGTGCCAGCAGCCAAGATATTAGGGAAGTTACTGAAGCTTTCTTT
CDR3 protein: CASSQDIREVTEAFF

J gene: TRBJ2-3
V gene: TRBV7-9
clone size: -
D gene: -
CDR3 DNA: TGTGCCAGCAGCTTAGTTGGAGATACGCAGTATTTT
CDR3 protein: CASSLVGDTQYF

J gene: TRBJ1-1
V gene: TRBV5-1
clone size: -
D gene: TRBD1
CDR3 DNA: TGCGCCAGCAGCTCCGGGACAGCCATGAACACTGAAGCTTTCTTT
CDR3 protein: CASSSGTAMNTEAFF

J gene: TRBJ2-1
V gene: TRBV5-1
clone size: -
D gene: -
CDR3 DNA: TGCGCCAGCAGCTTGGTACACCCTTACAATGAGCAGTTCTTC
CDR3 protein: CASSLVHPYNEQFF

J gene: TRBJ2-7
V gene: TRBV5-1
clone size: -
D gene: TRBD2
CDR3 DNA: TGCGCCAGCAGCTGGGGGACTAGCGGAACCTACGAGCAGTACTTC
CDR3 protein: CASSWGTSGTYEQYF

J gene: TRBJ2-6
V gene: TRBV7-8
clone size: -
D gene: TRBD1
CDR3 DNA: TGTGCCAGCAGCTACCCCAGGGGGTACCCTTCTGGGGCCAACGTCCTGACTTTC
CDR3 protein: CASSYPRGYPSGANVLTF

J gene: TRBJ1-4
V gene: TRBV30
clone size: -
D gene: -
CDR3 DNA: TGTGCCTGGAGTGTGGCGGAGCCTGGGGGAAAACTGTTTTTT
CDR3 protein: CAWSVAEPGGKLFF

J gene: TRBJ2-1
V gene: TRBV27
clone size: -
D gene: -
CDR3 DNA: TGTGCCAGCAGTCCCCTTTTGACCAACAATGAGCAGTTCTTC
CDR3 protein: CASSPLLTNNEQFF